This T cell receptor (beta chain) was captured by sequencing in a study of Ad26.COV2.S vaccination and SARS-CoV-2 variants. The overall study: Ad26.COV2.S shots went into the muscle once or twice, 56 days apart.

Treatment reported: some 19 received Ad26.COV2.S at low or high dose, single or two shots; a few received placebo; per-sample allocation not given. Sampling was done on day 63 after the first vaccine or placebo injection. Study-wide findings and caveats: Recipients of vaccine and of placebo showed similar breadth of their non-spike TCR repertoires. Spike-specific TCR breadth was greater after Ad26.COV2.S than placebo.

J was trimmed by 6 bases and V by 8 bases; bases with no gene match: 6. Germline assignment: CDR1 ENHRY and CDR2 SYGVKD. The CDR3 loop spans 12 amino acids. About this clone itself: Its matching antigen is unknown.

The data were produced by immunoSEQ multiplex PCR, yet TCRdb's version contains in-frame clones alone and is incomplete. The table has about 370,000 clones, around nine tenths seen once. This TCR came from a person between 18 and 59 years old who received the Ad26.COV2.S COVID-19 vaccine or a placebo. The chain employs TRBV10-3 and TRBJ1-2; 7 nucleotides agree with TRBD1. The starting material was peripheral blood, obtained in a trial of Ad26.COV2.S vaccine versus placebo. The CDR3 nucleotides read TGTGCCATCTTTGGGACAGTAGATGGCTACACCTTC. Protein product: CAIFGTVDGYTF.